Detailed here is one TCR beta chain. Its antigen is unknown. The data are from a study of cytomegalovirus exposure and HLA in healthy donors. In the study overall: Early released data had tens of millions of unique TCRs, all coming from HLA-typed donors.

The CDR3 has 18 residues. Germline CDR1 reads SGHKS; CDR2 reads YYEKEE (reference sequence). The V end lost 1 base, the J end lost 3 bases, and 21 bases lay between the germline ends. Findings and caveats of the study: Among TCR beta chains, those listed as cytomegalovirus-associated numbered around 180. Beyond CMV serostatus, there was no information to go on about immune exposure. In an earlier analysis, in roughly 580 donors, most V segments appeared productive either ~87% or ~30% of the time.

PCR used 60 Vbeta primers and 13 Jbeta primers. The assay was immunoSEQ multiplex PCR, and TCRdb's table has in-frame clones only and misses some. This table has 57,000 or so clones, over 70% appearing once. The J gene is TRBJ2-3, the V gene TRBV5-5; TRBD2 might be the D (6 bases). The receptor was isolated from a man aged 50 to 60 in good health and CMV-seropositive. Specimen: PBMCs. CDR3 bases: TGTGCCAGCAGCTTGATGGAGGGGTCGGGGGAAGAGACAGATACGCAGTATTTT. Amino acid sequence: CASSLMEGSGEETDTQYF.